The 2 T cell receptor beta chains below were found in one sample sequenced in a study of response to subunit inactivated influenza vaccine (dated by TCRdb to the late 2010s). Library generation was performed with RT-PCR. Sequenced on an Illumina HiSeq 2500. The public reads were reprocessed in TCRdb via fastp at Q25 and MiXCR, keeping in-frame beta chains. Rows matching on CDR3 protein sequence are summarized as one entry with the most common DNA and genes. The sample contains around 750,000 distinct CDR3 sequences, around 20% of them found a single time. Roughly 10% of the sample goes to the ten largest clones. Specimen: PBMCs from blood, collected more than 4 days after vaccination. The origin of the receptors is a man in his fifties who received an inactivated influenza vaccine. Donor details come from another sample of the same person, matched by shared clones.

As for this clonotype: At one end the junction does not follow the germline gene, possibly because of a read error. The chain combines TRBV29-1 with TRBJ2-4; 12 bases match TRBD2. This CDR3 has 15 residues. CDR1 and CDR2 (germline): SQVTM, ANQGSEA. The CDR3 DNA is TGCAGCGTTAACCGACTAGCGGGGGCCAGAAACATTCAGTACTTC. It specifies CSVNRLAGARNIQYF.

The CDR3 loop is CASRVSEKLFF. DNA for the CDR3: TGTGCCAGCAGGGTGTCTGAAAAACTGTTTTTT. J is TRBJ1-4 and V is TRBV7-9; D gene uncertain. CDR3 size: 11 residues. Germline V gene sequence: CDR1 SEHNR, CDR2 FQNEAQ (reference sequence). The germline V and J ends were trimmed by 6 bases and 7 bases, with 6 bases remaining between them.